This TCR beta chain was captured by sequencing in a study of T cells in tuberculosis. Germline V gives CDR1 MNHEY, CDR2 SMNVEV (reference sequence). The CDR3 is 17 residues long. Trimming at V came to 5 bases and at J to 5 bases, leaving 18 bases not matched to a gene. Thawed, overnight-rested PBMC were stained with GMM-loaded CD1B tetramer, viability dye and anti-CD3, then sorted. CD1B tetramers were loaded with Rhodococcus equi-derived C32 glucose monomycolate. About 100,000 tetramer-negative cells were sorted from each donor. TCRdb's copy holds only in-frame clones and misses some; the assay was immunoSEQ multiplex PCR. The sample has about 59,000 clones, 81% seen once. This clone occurred a few times. Study-wide points: Some low-affinity tetramer-binding T cells may be absent from this sample.

The sequence came from an adult woman with latent tuberculosis. The material sequenced was CD1b-GMM tetramer-negative cells sorted from PBMCs. The V call is TRBV27, the J call TRBJ2-7; TRBD1 agrees at 7 bases. CDR3 nucleotides: TGTGCCAGCAGTCCACACAGGGGTCCCGTCGTAGGTGACGAGCAGTACTTC. As protein: CASSPHRGPVVGDEQYF.